Presented here are 20 T cell receptor beta chains from one specimen sequenced in a study of OX40 agonist ivuxolimab in advanced cancers. Sequencing used immunoSEQ multiplex PCR; TCRdb keeps in-frame clones, though not all of them. This sample yields some 71,000 clones, of which about 90% are seen a single time; more than 12% belongs to the top ten. Sequencing used CD4+ or CD8+ T cells sorted from blood, obtained in a trial of the OX40 agonist ivuxolimab. Receptors originate from an adult with an advanced solid tumor such as melanoma, head and neck, liver or kidney cancer.

This sequence joins TRBV7-2 and TRBJ2-5; D remains ambiguous. Gene TRBJ2-7 matches the end of the DNA better, so the J call may be wrong. From germline, CDR1 is SGHTA and CDR2 FQGNSA. The CDR3 extends over 15 amino acids. The CDR3 reads CASSTPGGSFYEQYF. CDR3 in DNA: TGTGCCAGCAGCACCCCGGGCGGAAGTTTCTACGAGCAGTACTTC.

The V gene is TRBV9, the J gene TRBJ1-5, with TRBD1 identical over 9 bases. The CDR3 runs 14 residues. J lost 4 bases, V lost 3 bases, and 2 bases had no gene match. Germline V CDR1 and CDR2: SGDLS, YYNGEE. This chain's CDR3 is CASSATGGNQPQHF. CDR3 bases: TGTGCCAGCAGCGCGACAGGGGGAAATCAGCCCCAGCATTTT. Complete variable domain (other parts from reference TRBV9 and TRBJ1-5): DSGVTQTPKHLITATGQRVTLRCSPRSGDLSVYWYQQSLDQGLQFLIQYYNGEERAKGNILERFSAQQFPDLHSELNLSSLELGDSALYFCASSATGGNQPQHFGDGTRLSIL.

The CDR3 DNA reads as TGTGCCAGCAGCATCGGGACTAGCGAGCGGGGGGATACGCAGTATTTT. It yields the protein CASSIGTSERGDTQYF. J is TRBJ2-3 and V is TRBV11-3; 10 bases agree with TRBD2. V shed 5 bases, J shed 6 bases, and the junction held 11 bases outside the gene matches. The CDR3 consists of 16 residues. CDR1 is SGHNT, CDR2 YENEEA, per germline.

The gene calls are TRBV28 and TRBJ2-3; 7 bases fit TRBD2. V dropped 0 bases and J dropped 5; count of bases not matched to a gene: 5. Germline values: CDR1 MDHEN, CDR2 SYDVKM. The CDR3 is 15 residues long. The chain's CDR3 is CASSLWREKVDTQYF. CDR3 nucleotides: TGTGCCAGCAGTTTATGGCGGGAGAAGGTAGATACGCAGTATTTT.

This chain joins TRBV28 and TRBJ2-5; TRBD1 matches at 11 bases. Germline V gene data show CDR1 as MDHEN and CDR2 as SYDVKM. J lost 5 bases, V lost 6 bases, and 5 bases had no gene match. This CDR3 is 14 amino acids long. CDR3 amino acids: CASSGTGGLETQYF. CDR3 sequence (DNA): TGTGCCAGCAGCGGGACAGGGGGTTTGGAGACCCAGTACTTC. Full variable domain (outside the CDR3, taken from reference TRBV28 and TRBJ2-5): DVKVTQSSRYLVKRTGEKVFLECVQDMDHENMFWYRQDPGLGLRLIYFSYDVKMKEKGDIPEGYSVSREKKERFSLILESASTNQTSMYLCASSGTGGLETQYFGPGTRLLVL.

This sequence joins TRBV7-3 and TRBJ2-7; D is perhaps TRBD1 (5 bases). Germline V gene lookup returns CDR1 SGHTA and CDR2 FQGTGA. V dropped 2 bases and J dropped 2 bases, with 13 bases sitting between them. The CDR3 has 15 residues. The DNA for the CDR3 is TGTGCCAGCAGCTTATCGGCAGGGCAAGCCTACGAGCAGTACTTC. Translated: CASSLSAGQAYEQYF.

CDR3 nucleotide sequence: TGTGCCAGCAGCCGGGGAAGCGGGAGTTACAATGAGCAGTTCTTC. Its protein product is CASSRGSGSYNEQFF. The rearrangement links TRBV7-2 to TRBJ2-1, with 8 bases aligning to TRBD2. V shed 5 bases and J 4 bases; nucleotides not matched to a gene: 7. The germline V gene encodes CDR1 SGHTA and CDR2 FQGNSA. The CDR3 has 15 amino acids.

This chain uses TRBV4-1 with TRBJ2-7; 9 nucleotides agree with TRBD2. This CDR3 comprises 15 residues. After removal of 1 base from V and 3 bases from J, the junction contained 4 bases not matched to a gene. Germline V gene lookup returns CDR1 MGHRA and CDR2 YSYEKL. Here the CDR3 reads CASSQARLADYEQYF. In DNA, the CDR3 is TGCGCCAGCAGCCAAGCAAGACTAGCGGACTACGAGCAGTACTTC.

The chain couples TRBV9 to TRBJ2-7; D gene ambiguous. The V gene lost 4 bases and the J gene lost 5 bases, with 16 bases spanning the gap. The CDR3 totals 14 residues. Germline V gives CDR1 SGDLS, CDR2 YYNGEE. The CDR3, as DNA: TGTGCCAGCAGCACAGCTGGGGTAGGGAACGAGCAGTACTTC. Amino acid sequence: CASSTAGVGNEQYF.

V usage is TRBV9 and J usage is TRBJ2-5; D uncertain. There are 14 residues in the CDR3. Between the trimmed V and J ends, which lost 4 bases and 4 bases, there was a span of 14 bases. CDR1 and CDR2 from the germline V gene are SGDLS and YYNGEE. In DNA, the CDR3 is TGTGCCAGCAGCTCTAGGGCCTTGGGAGAGACCCAGTACTTC. It encodes CASSSRALGETQYF.

The rearrangement joins TRBV28 to TRBJ2-7; D perhaps matches TRBD1 (6 bases). Trimming took off 6 bases at V and 3 bases at J, with 15 bases between the two ends. The CDR3 extends over 14 amino acids. Germline CDR1 MDHEN, CDR2 SYDVKM. The CDR3 nucleotides are TGTGCCAGCAGCCAACCACGGGACAACTACGAGCAGTACTTC. Its protein product is CASSQPRDNYEQYF.

The chain joins TRBV4-1 to TRBJ1-1; D may be TRBD1 (5 bases). The CDR3 extends over 15 amino acids. V lost 7 bases, J lost 3 bases, and 18 bases lay in between. The germline V gene has CDR1 MGHRA and CDR2 YSYEKL. In DNA form, the CDR3 reads TGCGCCAGCACCTTCGGAGAGGGGTTTTACACTGAAGCTTTCTTT. Protein sequence: CASTFGEGFYTEAFF.

The CDR3 protein is CASSKDAGRNKRVSYNEQFF. The CDR3 DNA reads TGTGCCAGCAGCAAAGATGCGGGGAGAAATAAGCGGGTGTCCTACAATGAGCAGTTCTTC. The V gene is TRBV21-1, the J gene TRBJ2-1; TRBD2, the D gene given by the table, was not confirmed from the DNA. TRBV21-1 is a known pseudogene. This CDR3 contains 20 residues.

The chain uses TRBV10-1 and TRBJ2-1, with D possibly TRBD2 on 5 matching bases. The CDR3 has 15 amino acids. Germline V CDR1 and CDR2: WNHNN, SYGVQD (reference sequence). Trimming took off 2 bases at V and 4 bases at J, with 12 bases between the two ends. The CDR3 sequence: CASSEVEDPYNEQFF. The CDR3 nucleotides read TGCGCCAGCAGTGAGGTGGAGGACCCGTACAATGAGCAGTTCTTC.

V and J are TRBV6-1 and TRBJ1-2; possible D gene TRBD1, 5 bases. The V gene lost 1 base and the J gene lost 4 bases, with 13 bases spanning the gap. Germline values: CDR1 MNHNS, CDR2 SASEGT. This CDR3 has 15 amino acids. CDR3 protein: CASSEGPTESYGYTF. In DNA form, the CDR3 reads TGTGCCAGCAGTGAAGGACCGACAGAGTCCTATGGCTACACCTTC.

The chain employs TRBV7-2 and TRBJ2-6, with D perhaps TRBD1 (6 bases). This CDR3 comprises 15 residues. Between the trimmed V and J ends, which lost 2 bases and 3 bases, there was a span of 8 bases. The V gene's germline CDR1 is SGHTA and CDR2 FQGNSA. The CDR3 DNA reads as TGTGCCAGCAGCTTACAGGGGTTTGGGGCCAACGTCCTGACTTTC. Protein sequence: CASSLQGFGANVLTF.

This rearrangement joins TRBV4-3 to TRBJ2-5; 9 nucleotides match TRBD1. This CDR3 is 16 amino acids long. The germline gives CDR1 LGHNA, CDR2 YSLEER. Losses at the gene ends were 1 base for V and 4 bases for J; bases not matched to a gene: 7. This CDR3 is CASSQAWGQGGETQYF. The CDR3, as DNA: TGCGCCAGCAGCCAAGCTTGGGGACAGGGCGGAGAGACCCAGTACTTC.

The CDR3 is CASSQDKSSYNEQFF. In nucleotides, the CDR3 is TGCGCCAGCAGCCAAGATAAGAGCTCCTACAATGAGCAGTTCTTC. J is TRBJ2-1 and V is TRBV4-3, with no clear D. The CDR3 consists of 15 residues. Trimming removed 0 bases from V and 0 bases from J, with 6 bases in between. Germline V gene data show CDR1 as LGHNA and CDR2 as YSLEER.

This rearrangement joins TRBV7-3 to TRBJ1-2; D gene ambiguous. This CDR3 comprises 16 residues. Between the trimmed V and J ends, which lost 5 bases and 6 bases, there was a span of 22 bases. Germline-derived CDR1 and CDR2 are SGHTA and FQGTGA. As DNA, the CDR3 is TGTGCCAGCAGCCCTCCCCAGCCATGGAAGGAGAATGGCTACACCTTC. Amino acids: CASSPPQPWKENGYTF.

V gene TRBV7-2 combines with J gene TRBJ2-7, with D unresolved. The germline V gene encodes CDR1 SGHTA and CDR2 FQGNSA. This CDR3 is 12 amino acids long. V lost 1 base to trimming and J lost 7 bases, with 8 bases between them. The CDR3 DNA reads as TGTGCCAGCAGCTTAGTTGGGCTGGAGCAGTACTTC. This codes for CASSLVGLEQYF.